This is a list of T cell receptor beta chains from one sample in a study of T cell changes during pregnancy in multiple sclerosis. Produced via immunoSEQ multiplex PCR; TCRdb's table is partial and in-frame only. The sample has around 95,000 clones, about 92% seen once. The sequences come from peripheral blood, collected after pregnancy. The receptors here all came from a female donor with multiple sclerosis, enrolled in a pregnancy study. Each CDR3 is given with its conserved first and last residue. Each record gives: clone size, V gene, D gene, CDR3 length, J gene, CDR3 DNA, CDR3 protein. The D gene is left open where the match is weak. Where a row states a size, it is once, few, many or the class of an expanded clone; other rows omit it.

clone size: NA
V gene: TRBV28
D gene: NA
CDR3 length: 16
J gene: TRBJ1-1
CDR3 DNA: TGTGCCAGCAGTCTCTCCGCCCTACAGGGTTCCACTGAAGCTTTCTTT
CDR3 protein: CASSLSALQGSTEAFF

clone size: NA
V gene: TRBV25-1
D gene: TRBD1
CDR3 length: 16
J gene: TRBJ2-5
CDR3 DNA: TGTGCCAGCAGTGGGGGATTGACAGGGTTCGGAGAGACCCAGTACTTC
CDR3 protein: CASSGGLTGFGETQYF

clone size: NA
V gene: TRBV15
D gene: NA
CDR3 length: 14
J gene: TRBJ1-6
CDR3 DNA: TGTGCCACCAGCAGAAAGAGCGAAAATTCACCCCTCCACTTT
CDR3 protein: CATSRKSENSPLHF

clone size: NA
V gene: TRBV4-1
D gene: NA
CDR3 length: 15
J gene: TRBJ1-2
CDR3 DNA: TGCGCCAGCAGCCGGTTAGGTGGTCAGGCGCATGGCTACACCTTC
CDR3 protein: CASSRLGGQAHGYTF

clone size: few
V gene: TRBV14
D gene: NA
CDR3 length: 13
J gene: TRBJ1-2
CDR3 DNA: TGTGCCAGCAGCCGTGCCGGGGTTCATGGCTACACCTTC
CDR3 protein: CASSRAGVHGYTF

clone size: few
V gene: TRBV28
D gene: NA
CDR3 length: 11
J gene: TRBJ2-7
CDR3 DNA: TGTGCCAGCATACGGTCGGGCGAGCAGTACTTC
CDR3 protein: CASIRSGEQYF

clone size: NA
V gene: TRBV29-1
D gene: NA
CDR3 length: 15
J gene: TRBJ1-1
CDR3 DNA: TGCAGCGTTGGCCTCTCTATGGGGCAGGGGTCTGAAGCTTTCTTT
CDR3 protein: CSVGLSMGQGSEAFF

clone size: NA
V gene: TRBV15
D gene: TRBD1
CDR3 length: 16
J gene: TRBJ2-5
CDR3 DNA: TGTGCCACCAGCACCTCGTACGGGACAGGGGAAGAGACCCAGTACTTC
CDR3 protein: CATSTSYGTGEETQYF

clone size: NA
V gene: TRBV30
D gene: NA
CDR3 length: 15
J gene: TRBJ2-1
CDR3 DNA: TGTGCCTGGAGTGTACAGAAAAGGTTTCCCAATGAGCAGTTCTTC
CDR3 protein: CAWSVQKRFPNEQFF

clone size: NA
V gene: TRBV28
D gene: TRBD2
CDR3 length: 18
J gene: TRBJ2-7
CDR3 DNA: TGTGCCAGCAGCCCTGAGGGGGTCGGGAGGGTGTTTTATGACGAGCAGTACTTC
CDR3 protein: CASSPEGVGRVFYDEQYF

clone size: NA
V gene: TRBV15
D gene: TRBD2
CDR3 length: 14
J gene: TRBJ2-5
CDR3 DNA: TGTGCCACCAGCGATCCTAGCGGGCCAGGGACCCAGTACTTC
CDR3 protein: CATSDPSGPGTQYF

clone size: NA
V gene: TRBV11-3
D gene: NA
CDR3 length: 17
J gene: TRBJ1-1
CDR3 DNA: TGTGCCAGCAGCTTAGAGAGTACTGGGGGCGGTGACACTGAAGCTTTCTTT
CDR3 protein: CASSLESTGGGDTEAFF

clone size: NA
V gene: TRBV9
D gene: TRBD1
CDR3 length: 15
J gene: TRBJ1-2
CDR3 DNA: TGTGCCAGCAGCGTAGGCCCACAGGGGCCAGATGGCTACACCTTC
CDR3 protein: CASSVGPQGPDGYTF

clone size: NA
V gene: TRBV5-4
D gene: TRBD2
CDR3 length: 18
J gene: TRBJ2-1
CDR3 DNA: TGTGCCAGCAGCTTGGTCTTCTGGAAGCGGGAGGAGGACAATGAGCAGTTCTTC
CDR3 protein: CASSLVFWKREEDNEQFF

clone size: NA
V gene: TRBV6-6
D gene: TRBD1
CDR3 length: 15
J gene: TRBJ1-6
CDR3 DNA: TGTGCCAGCAGTTACTCGGGACAGACCAATTCACCCCTCCACTTT
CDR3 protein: CASSYSGQTNSPLHF

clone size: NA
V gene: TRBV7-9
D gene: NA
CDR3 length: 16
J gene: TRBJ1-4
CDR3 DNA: TGTGCCAGCAGCTTAGACAGGGCGGCAACTAATGAAAAACTGTTTTTT
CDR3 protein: CASSLDRAATNEKLFF

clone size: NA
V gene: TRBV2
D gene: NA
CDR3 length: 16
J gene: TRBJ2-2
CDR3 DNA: TGTGCCAGCAGTGAGGTGAGGCTAGCTTTCACCGGGGAGCTGTTTTTT
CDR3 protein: CASSEVRLAFTGELFF

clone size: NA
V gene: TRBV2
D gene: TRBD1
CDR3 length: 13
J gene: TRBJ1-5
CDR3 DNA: TGTGCCACCATGGACAGGGGCAATCAGCCCCAGCATTTT
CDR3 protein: CATMDRGNQPQHF

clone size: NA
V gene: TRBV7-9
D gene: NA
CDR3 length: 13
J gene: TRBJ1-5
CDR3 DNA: TGTGCCAGCAAGGGAGCTAGCAATCAGCCCCAGCATTTT
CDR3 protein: CASKGASNQPQHF

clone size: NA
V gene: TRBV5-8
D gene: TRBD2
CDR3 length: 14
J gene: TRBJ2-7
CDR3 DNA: TGTGCCAGCAGCTTGACTAGCGGGAACTACGAGCAGTACTTC
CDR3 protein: CASSLTSGNYEQYF

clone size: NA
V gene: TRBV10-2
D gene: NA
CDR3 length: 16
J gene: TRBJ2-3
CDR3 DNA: TGCGCCAGCAGTGAGCCCCAGAGGGTCTCCACAGATACGCAGTATTTT
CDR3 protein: CASSEPQRVSTDTQYF